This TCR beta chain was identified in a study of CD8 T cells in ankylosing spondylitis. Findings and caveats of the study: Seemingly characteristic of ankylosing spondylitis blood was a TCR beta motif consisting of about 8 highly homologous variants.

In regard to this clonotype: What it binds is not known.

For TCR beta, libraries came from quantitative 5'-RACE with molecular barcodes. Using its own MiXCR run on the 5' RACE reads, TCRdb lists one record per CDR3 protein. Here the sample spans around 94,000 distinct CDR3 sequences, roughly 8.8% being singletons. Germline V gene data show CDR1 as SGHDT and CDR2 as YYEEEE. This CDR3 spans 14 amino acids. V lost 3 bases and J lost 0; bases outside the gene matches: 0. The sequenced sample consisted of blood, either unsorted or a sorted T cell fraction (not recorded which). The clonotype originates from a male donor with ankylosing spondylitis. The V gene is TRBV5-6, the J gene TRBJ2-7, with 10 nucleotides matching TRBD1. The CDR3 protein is CASSWDRGSYEQYF. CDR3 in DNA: TGTGCCAGCAGCTGGGACAGGGGCTCCTACGAGCAGTACTTC.